The T cell receptor (beta chain) under discussion was sequenced for a study of T cell changes during pregnancy in multiple sclerosis. The protocol was immunoSEQ multiplex PCR, while the TCRdb copy is restricted to in-frame clones and leaves out a portion. Here the sample spans 60,000 to 85,000 clones, 94% being singletons. Germline loops: CDR1 LGHNA, CDR2 YSLEER. The CDR3 sequence is 16 residues long. V lost 0 bases to trimming and J lost 4 bases, with 15 bases between them. The rearrangement uses TRBV4-3 and TRBJ1-1; TRBD1 might be the D (6 bases). This clonotype was obtained from a female donor with multiple sclerosis, enrolled in a pregnancy study. Sequenced material: peripheral blood, taken in the third trimester of pregnancy. CDR3 coding DNA: TGCGCCAGCAGCCAAGACGCCACAGGGATGGGCACTGAAGCTTTCTTT. Protein product: CASSQDATGMGTEAFF.